Detailed here is one T cell receptor (beta chain). Its antigen is unknown. This record belongs to a study of blood T cells in healthy people across ages. General study points: Per million T cells, the diversity of TCR beta decreased roughly linearly as age advanced. Higher diversity, along with more naive CD4+ cells, distinguished long-lived donors from aged donors.

Per the germline V gene, CDR1 is MDHEN and CDR2 is SYDVKM. CDR3 size: 14 residues. With 2 bases removed from V and 3 bases from J, the gap between germline ends came to 11 bases. Then a second PCR, running roughly 7 to 11 cycles, was carried out with a sample-barcoded 5' primer and a J-beta primer mix. TCRdb reprocessed the 5' RACE reads via MiXCR and lists one record per CDR3 protein. The repertoire holds hundreds of thousands of distinct CDR3 sequences, with around 48% as singletons. The source is a man between 25 and 39 years old in good health. Sequencing was done on a sample of blood. This rearrangement joins TRBV28 to TRBJ2-7; no firm D call. Written as DNA, the CDR3 is TGTGCCAGCAGTTTACAGGCGATCGTCTACGAGCAGTACTTC. The encoded protein is CASSLQAIVYEQYF.